This T cell receptor beta chain was obtained from a study of naive and memory T cell subsets (dated by TCRdb to about 2017). Describing the broader study: The study applied an open-source, UMI-based TCR alpha and beta sequencing pipeline to sorted naive and memory peripheral blood T cell subsets. RNA was DNase-treated and reverse transcribed with TCR constant-region primers, mostly using SuperScript III. The results of the functional CMV T cell responses matched the IgG serology results in every case. Findings and caveats that apply to the study as a whole: Naive repertoires, especially CD8, contained a few larger clonotypes, possibly memory cells re-expressing CD45RA. RNA-based TCR counts may be affected by expression changes linked to T cell activation and differentiation. The repertoire findings for the naive and memory subsets could not be validated against a ground truth, as none was available. Once error correction was done, more than 90% of naive TCR sequences showed up just once, which made the naive abundance distributions much steeper than those of the memory subsets. A power law was followed by TCR abundance, with an exponent that differed between naive and memory subsets but was consistent across the three individuals. A clonotype was defined as a single alpha or beta chain sequence rather than as a paired alpha/beta receptor. In both CD4 and CD8 cells, the Gini index increased while Shannon and inverse Simpson diversity decreased from naive through CM, EM and EMRA.

The protocol used for the library was UMI-ligation and nested PCR. The beta constant-region primer was an equimolar mix of two oligonucleotides covering both TRBC1 and TRBC2. Four rounds of PCR, combining the SP2 primer with nested alpha and beta constant-region primers, were used to amplify the ligated cDNA. A single-stranded oligonucleotide carrying the SP2 primer and a 12-nucleotide UMI was ligated to the 3' end of the cDNA by T4 RNA ligase 1. Incubation of the ligation reaction lasted about 18-24 hours at 16 degrees C. PCR2 was usually performed as a SYBR Green qPCR and halted at a preset threshold so that over-amplification would not occur. All purifications after the first were performed with Agencourt AMPure XP magnetic beads. Libraries were quantified by Qubit and checked on a TapeStation, where a main peak was expected near 650 bp. Pooled libraries were sequenced on an Illumina MiSeq with v2 2x251 paired-end kits, typically giving roughly 1-2.3 million reads per sample. Each sample library was pooled at approximately 4 nM, and roughly 5-8% PhiX was included to improve cluster recognition. Concerning the study's data processing: FASTQ reads processed by Demultiplexor were assigned V and J genes by Decombinator through tag matching that tolerated a single base-pair mismatch. By using UMIs, Collapsinator corrected both sequencing errors and the frequency errors caused by PCR heterogeneity. TCRs were translated and CDR3s were extracted from the conserved cysteine to the FGXG phenylalanine by CDR3Translator, with non-productive sequences being flagged. Gini, Shannon entropy and inverse Simpson indices were computed after subsampling the repertoires to the same number of UMI-defined TCRs. Within the linear range, a power law was fitted to clonotype abundance distributions using maximum likelihood. Similar UMI counts, unique TCR numbers and clonal distributions were obtained with the pipeline and with MIGEC on one naive CD8 sample. One analysis removed from the naive repertoire any naive TCRs that were also present in any memory subset from the same donor. A set of approximately 7,300 CMV-associated CDR3 sequences, compiled from VDJdb and a published dataset, was used to search the repertoires. Using fastp at Q25 and MiXCR, TCRdb reprocessed the public reads and kept productive beta chains. Rows matching on CDR3 protein sequence are summarized as one entry with the most common DNA and genes. TCRdb's processing, not the study's, gives the V and J calls here. Present in this sample are approximately 80,000 distinct CDR3 sequences, about 10% of which were seen just once. The top ten clones comprise 1.2% of the sample.

TCR alpha and beta chain libraries were amplified separately from the second PCR step onward. CMV status of each donor was established by measuring IFNgamma production from CD4+ T cells after fresh PBMCs were stimulated overnight with CMV viral lysate. CD4 T cells were positively selected with Miltenyi beads, followed by positive selection of CD8 T cells from the CD4-negative fraction. After staining for CD3, CD4, CD8, CD45RA, CD27 and a live/dead dye, cells were sorted on a BD Aria II into four subsets based on CD45RA and CD27. Blood came from a few healthy volunteers, each fractionated into CD4 and CD8 T cells and then into four differentiation subsets. Around 120 ml of peripheral blood was drawn per donor, and PBMC were isolated by Ficoll-Paque PLUS density-gradient centrifugation. Sorted cells were lysed in RLT buffer, after which RNA was extracted using a Qiagen RNeasy kit and stored at -80 degrees C.

From cysteine to phenylalanine, the CDR3 is 14 amino acids long. Only the CDR3 portion is preserved as DNA: 42 bases, with reading frame beginning at the first base. V gives up 3 bases and J gives up 2 bases, and the segment between their germline ends measures 12 bases. From the germline V gene, CDR1 is SGDLS and CDR2 is YYNGEE. There are many counts of this clonotype. Its antigen remains undetermined. Qualities for individual bases were not recorded, and no much larger clone is one base off. Input material: naive CD8+ T cells from blood. What the cell subset or site label conveys for this sample: naive T cells, CD45RA high CD27+. The rearranged chain carries TRBV9 and TRBJ2-7; the D gene is perhaps TRBD1, from 6 matching bases. The sequence was obtained from a human donor in good health. The CDR3 protein: CASSEQGVPYEQYF. The bases are TGTGCCAGCAGCGAACAGGGAGTCCCCTACGAGCAGTACTTC.